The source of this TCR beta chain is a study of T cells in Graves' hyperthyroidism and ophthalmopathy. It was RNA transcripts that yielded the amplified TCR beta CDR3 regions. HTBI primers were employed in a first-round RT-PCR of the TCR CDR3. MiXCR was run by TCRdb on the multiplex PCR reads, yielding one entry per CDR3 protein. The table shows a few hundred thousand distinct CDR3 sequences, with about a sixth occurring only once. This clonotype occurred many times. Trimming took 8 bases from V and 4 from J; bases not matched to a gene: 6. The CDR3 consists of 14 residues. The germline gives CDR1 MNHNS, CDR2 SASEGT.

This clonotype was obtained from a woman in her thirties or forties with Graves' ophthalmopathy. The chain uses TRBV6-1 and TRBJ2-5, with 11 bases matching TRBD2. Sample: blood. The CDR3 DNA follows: TGTGCCAGCTTACTAGCGGGAGTGGGAGAGACCCAGTACTTC. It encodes CASLLAGVGETQYF.